What follows describes a single T cell receptor beta chain. Blood sampling took place at baseline, cycle 4 day 1, and cycle 7 day 1. The sample originates from a study of OX40 agonist ivuxolimab in advanced cancers. The germline V gene encodes CDR1 SGHRS and CDR2 YFSETQ. The ends lost 0 bases at V and 6 bases at J; junction bases unmatched: 4. The CDR3 length is 15 residues. Produced via immunoSEQ multiplex PCR; TCRdb's table is partial and in-frame only. The sample includes under 20,000 clones, around 80% of them seen just once. The J gene is TRBJ2-3, the V gene TRBV5-1, with 10 bases fitting TRBD2. Sequences were derived from CD4+ or CD8+ T cells sorted from blood, sampled in a trial of the OX40 agonist ivuxolimab. This TCR came from an adult with an advanced solid tumor such as melanoma, head and neck, liver or kidney cancer. CDR3 residues: CASSLAGTSEDTQYF. The CDR3 nucleotides read TGCGCCAGCAGCTTGGCCGGGACTAGCGAGGATACGCAGTATTTT.